This T cell receptor beta chain was recovered during a study of blood T cells in healthy people across ages. Study observations and caveats: When set beside aged donors, long-lived donors presented more naive CD4+ cells and higher diversity.

This clonotype was observed a few times. Its antigen is undetermined. They isolated at least 6 million PBMCs from each sample. Primed by a sample-barcoded 5' primer and a J-beta primer mix, a second PCR proceeded for about 6 to 12 cycles. Every cDNA molecule carried a tag from a template-switch adaptor bearing 12 random nucleotides. The study obtained at least 3 million CDR3-containing paired-end reads from every sample. Via MiXCR, TCRdb re-called the 5' RACE reads, giving one row per CDR3 protein. The sample has 550,000 to 700,000 distinct CDR3 sequences; about 26% are singletons. The sequencing sample was made of blood. This clonotype was sampled from a woman in her 70s in good health.

CDR3 sequence reads: CASSLIGGSIDTDTQYF. CDR3 coding DNA: TGTGCCAGCAGCTTAATCGGGGGTTCGATTGACACAGATACGCAGTATTTT. J is TRBJ2-3 and V is TRBV7-3; D possibly corresponds to TRBD2 (6 bases). V gave up 1 base and J gave up 2 bases, with 16 bases separating them. The length of the CDR3 is 17 residues. Germline loops: CDR1 SGHTA, CDR2 FQGTGA.